Many counts were recorded for the clone carrying this T cell receptor (beta chain). This specimen belongs to a study of T cells in Graves' hyperthyroidism and ophthalmopathy. Clinical symptoms, serum thyroxine, TRAb, thyroid ultrasound and orbital computed tomography established diagnosis. The PBMCs had their origin in 7.5 to 10 ml of fresh peripheral blood. Amplified TCR beta CDR3 regions derived from RNA transcripts. In the first-round RT-PCR of the TCR CDR3, the HTBI primer set was used. TCRdb reprocessed the multiplex PCR reads with MiXCR, giving one entry per CDR3 protein. Of 550,000 to 850,000 distinct CDR3 sequences in the sample, roughly a sixth are singletons; the top ten hold approximately 15%. The sample consisted of blood. The TCR was taken from a woman between 45 and 60 years old with Graves' hyperthyroidism that later progressed to Graves' ophthalmopathy.

The chain's CDR3 is CAWRGRGNEKLFF. In DNA, the CDR3 is TGTGCCTGGAGGGGGCGAGGGAATGAAAAACTGTTTTTT. The chain carries TRBV30 and TRBJ1-4, with a weak D call TRBD1 (5 bases). The CDR3 consists of 13 residues. From germline, CDR1 is GTSNPN and CDR2 SVGIG (reference sequence). V lost 3 bases, J lost 5 bases, and 10 bases lay in between.